This is a list of T cell receptor beta chains from one sample in a study of blood T cell repertoires in COVID-19. Measured with immunoSEQ multiplex PCR; TCRdb has only the in-frame clones, and not every one. The sample lists 34,000 or so clones, 90% occurring once. The sequencing input was peripheral blood. The receptor source for this set is a man aged 60 to 75 with active or convalescent COVID-19. CDR3s leave out the opening cysteine and the closing phenylalanine or tryptophan.

>TRBJ2-1|TRBV7-3
ASSPELVANEQF
>TRBJ2-3|TRBV23-1
ARTQLGVSGGPVASTDTQY
>TRBJ1-2|TRBV3-1/TRBV3-2
ASSPRQGGGYT
>TRBJ1-1|TRBV20-1
SATGASEAF
>TRBJ1-1|TRBV5-1
ASSLEQGFSEAF
>TRBJ2-7|TRBV4-1
ASSQGFGEQY
>TRBJ1-1|TRBV15
ATSRRGGNMNTEAF
>TRBJ1-2|TRBV7-9
ASSLRGNYGYT
>TRBJ1-1|TRBV19
ASSMAGGITEAF
>TRBJ2-7|TRBV13
ASSGTSSEQY
>TRBJ2-1|TRBV5-1
ASTDRLAGAGQF
>TRBJ2-3|TRBV11-3
ASSSDGAGPDTQY
>TRBJ2-3|TRBV18
ASSPSGAGADTQY
>TRBJ2-2|TRBV11-2
ASSFLQGAYTGELF
>TRBJ1-5|TRBV18
ASSPGQGGNQPQH
>TRBJ2-5|TRBV7-9
ASTQGASDRQTQY
>TRBJ2-7|TRBV14
ASRVMFGSYEQY
>TRBJ1-1|TRBV18
ASSPPGQGYQAF
>TRBJ2-1|TRBV4-1
ASSQDRGGGAANEQF
>TRBJ1-5|TRBV11-3
ASSLAGRGSNQPQH
>TRBJ1-1|TRBV29-1
SVPGQGIFEAF
>TRBJ1-3|TRBV4-3
ASSQELGRVLNGNTIY
>TRBJ1-1|TRBV6-5
ASSYWTGMNTEAF
>TRBJ2-3|TRBV5-1
ASSPGTSGLTDTQY
>TRBJ1-1|TRBV29-1
SARDFLYTEAF
>TRBJ1-6|TRBV11-2
ASSLFAASSNSPLH
>TRBJ1-3|TRBV4-3
ASSQSGRASGNTIY
>TRBJ1-1|TRBV7-2
ASSTYRGPTEAF
>TRBJ2-1|TRBV12-3/TRBV12-4
ASGTGAVNEQF
>TRBJ1-5|TRBV6-5
ASSYGGNQPQH
>TRBJ1-1|TRBV13
ASSYQLGVTEAF
>TRBJ1-1|TRBV19
ASSVGHGEAF
>TRBJ2-3|TRBV7-2
ASSLAAGTGGADTQY
>TRBJ1-2|TRBV3-1/TRBV3-2
ASSQAGSNYGYT
>TRBJ1-1|TRBV19
ASSQGKNTEAF
>TRBJ1-2|TRBV27
ASSALTGSYGYT
>TRBJ2-3|TRBV19
ASSEGLAGSTDTQY
>TRBJ2-7|TRBV15
ATSRDLTVTRAQY
>TRBJ1-2|TRBV19
ASDWTGEIHNYGYT
>TRBJ2-1|TRBV3-1/TRBV3-2
ASSQGGGHSYNEQF